This entry features one TCR beta chain sequence. Its cognate antigen is unknown. It was in the United States that all participants with HIV were treated. This sample stems from a study of long-term antiretroviral therapy in people with HIV. Study-wide results and limits: Clones expanded before ART dominated the repertoire at all time points.

They ran version v3.0 of the immunoSEQ assay at survey level. Clones were sequenced by immunoSEQ multiplex PCR, and TCRdb holds only the in-frame ones, with some missing. The table has 34,000 or so clones, nearly 95% seen once; the top ten hold 3.7%. In germline, CDR1 is MDHEN, CDR2 SYDVKM. V lost 5 bases and J lost 5; bases outside the gene matches: 10. The CDR3 has 15 residues. The sample here was unsorted PBMCs, taken about 5.1 years after starting antiretroviral therapy. This TCR came from a woman between 50 and 59 years old with HIV. The rearrangement links TRBV28 to TRBJ1-1, with 8 bases that match TRBD1. CDR3 sequence: CASSPPQGAGTEAFF. As DNA, the CDR3 is TGTGCCAGCAGTCCACCTCAGGGGGCTGGGACTGAAGCTTTCTTT.